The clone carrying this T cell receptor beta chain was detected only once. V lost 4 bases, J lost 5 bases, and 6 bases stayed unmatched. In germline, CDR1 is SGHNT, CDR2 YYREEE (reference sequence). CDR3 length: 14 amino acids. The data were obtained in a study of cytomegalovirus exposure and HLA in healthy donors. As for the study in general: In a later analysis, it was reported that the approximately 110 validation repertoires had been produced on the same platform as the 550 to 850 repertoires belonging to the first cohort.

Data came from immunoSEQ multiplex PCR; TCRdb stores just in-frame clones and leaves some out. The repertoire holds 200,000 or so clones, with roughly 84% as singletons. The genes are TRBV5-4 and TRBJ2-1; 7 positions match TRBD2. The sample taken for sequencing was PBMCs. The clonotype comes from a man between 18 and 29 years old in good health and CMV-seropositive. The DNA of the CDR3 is TGTGCCAGCAGCAGGGAGGGCCGGGACAATGAGCAGTTCTTC. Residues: CASSREGRDNEQFF.